This T cell receptor (beta chain) derives from a study of shared T cell receptors in the human thymus. Here immunoSEQ multiplex PCR was the method, and the copy in TCRdb shows in-frame clones only, minus some. The sample lists about 710,000 clones; over 75% were seen once. The V and J ends lost 0 bases and 5 bases respectively, with 8 bases between them. CDR1 MGHRA and CDR2 YSYEKL come from the germline V gene. The CDR3 is 14 residues long. A further study also used this sample, focusing on human thymus T cells.

Material for sequencing was thymocytes. The V gene is TRBV4-1, the J gene TRBJ2-1; no firm D call. This receptor was taken from a boy under two years old with a congenital heart defect. The DNA for the CDR3 is TGCGCCAGCAGCCAAGAATACCGAGACAATGAGCAGTTCTTC. Its translation is CASSQEYRDNEQFF.